This T cell receptor beta chain stems from a study of blood T cells in healthy people across ages. Samples each yielded at least 6 micrograms of total RNA. This CDR3 spans 13 amino acids. Germline CDR1 ENHRY, CDR2 SYGVKD. Together with a sample-barcoded 5' primer, a J-beta primer mix was included in a second PCR lasting roughly 6 to 12 cycles. Each cDNA molecule received a tag from a template-switch adaptor that had 12 random nucleotides. TCRdb itself ran the 5' RACE reads through MiXCR, one entry per CDR3 protein. The sample shows 1.4 million to 1.5 million distinct CDR3 sequences, approximately 38% of them seen only once. This clonotype occurred a few times. A junction boundary mismatches the germline segment, possibly from a read error.

The TCR comes from a woman aged 18-35 years in good health. V usage is TRBV10-3 and J usage is TRBJ2-3; D remains ambiguous. The sequenced sample was blood. The CDR3 DNA sequence: TGTGCCAGCAGTGAGTCTGACTTCGATACGCAGTATTTT. It translates to CASSESDFDTQYF.